This T cell receptor (beta chain) was observed in a study of blood T cell repertoires in COVID-19. CDR1 and CDR2 from the germline V gene are LGHDT and YNNKEL (reference sequence). Losses at the gene ends were 5 bases for V and 7 bases for J; bases not matched to a gene: 4. CDR3 length equals 13 residues. In its sample, this clone was seen once. TCRdb's copy holds only in-frame clones and misses some; the assay was immunoSEQ multiplex PCR. The top ten clones hold approximately 5.6% of a sample with roughly 60,000 clones, 75% to 85% of them seen once. The sample comprised peripheral blood. The receptor's source is a woman aged 55 to 70 with acute or convalescent COVID-19. V is TRBV3-1 (or the pseudogene TRBV3-2) and J is TRBJ2-1; 8 positions agree with TRBD1. Here the CDR3 reads CASSSNRGNEQFF. The CDR3 DNA reads TGTGCCAGCAGCTCTAACAGGGGGAATGAGCAGTTCTTC.